The 29 T cell receptor beta chains below were found in one sample sequenced in a study of blood T cell repertoires in COVID-19. Method: immunoSEQ multiplex PCR; TCRdb's copy keeps in-frame clones and lacks some. The top ten clones hold approximately 7.2% of a sample with about 230,000 clones, around 85% of them seen once. The material sequenced was peripheral blood. These receptors were obtained from a woman older than 75 with acute or convalescent COVID-19.

The DNA for the CDR3 is TGTGCCAGCAGCTACCAGTTGGGGGGGGGCCAGGATACGCAGTATTTT. Protein product: CASSYQLGGGQDTQYF. This rearrangement joins TRBV7-2 to TRBJ2-3; possible D gene TRBD2, 7 bases. The ends were cut back, 4 bases at V and 6 bases at J, with 20 bases in the middle. CDR1 SGHTA and CDR2 FQGNSA come from the germline V gene. The CDR3 covers 16 residues.

The chain combines TRBV2 with TRBJ1-6; TRBD1 matches at 7 bases. The germline gives CDR1 SNHLY, CDR2 FYNNEI. The CDR3 runs 16 residues. V trimming: 11 bases; J trimming: 4 bases; junction bases outside the gene matches: 14. In DNA, the CDR3 is TGTGCCTGCCTCGGACAGGAAAAAGGGTATAATTCACCCCTCCACTTT. Translating it yields CACLGQEKGYNSPLHF.

This clone was detected only once. V usage is TRBV6-6 and J usage is TRBJ2-2; the D is unclear. The V end lost 10 bases, the J end lost 5 bases, and 11 bases lay between the germline ends. In germline, CDR1 is MNHNY, CDR2 SVGAGI (reference sequence). This CDR3 has 12 amino acids. The DNA for the CDR3 is TGTGCCATCCTAAAAAAGACCGGGGAGCTGTTTTTT. Its translation: CAILKKTGELFF.

The chain uses TRBV20-1 and TRBJ2-7; weak D call: TRBD1 (5 bases). V lost 3 bases and J 1 base, leaving 16 bases between the germline ends. The CDR3 is 15 amino acids. Germline V gene data show CDR1 as DFQATT and CDR2 as SNEGSKA (reference sequence). The chain's CDR3 is CSASWRGRDSYEQYF. In DNA, the CDR3 is TGCAGTGCTAGTTGGCGCGGCAGGGATTCCTACGAGCAGTACTTC.

The V call is TRBV5-1, the J call TRBJ1-1, with D unclear. CDR3 length equals 13 residues. Germline V gives CDR1 SGHRS, CDR2 YFSETQ. Trimming removed 5 bases at V and 1 base at J, with 9 bases between. The CDR3 protein is CASRATENTEAFF. CDR3 in DNA: TGCGCCAGCAGGGCTACAGAGAACACTGAAGCTTTCTTT.

J is TRBJ1-6 and V is TRBV3-1 (or the pseudogene TRBV3-2); 7 positions agree with TRBD1. Germline V gene lookup returns CDR1 LGHDT and CDR2 YNNKEL (reference sequence). This CDR3 has 15 amino acids. The junction had 7 bases not matched to a gene; V was cut back by 4 bases and J by 7 bases. The CDR3 sequence: CASSPGGSGNSPLHF. The CDR3, as DNA: TGTGCCAGCAGCCCAGGGGGATCTGGGAATTCACCCCTCCACTTT.

This clone came up a few times. V usage is TRBV19 and J usage is TRBJ2-7; 9 bases match TRBD1. The CDR3 length is 14 residues. After removal of 5 bases from V and 3 bases from J, the junction contained 5 bases not matched to a gene. CDR1 LNHDA and CDR2 SQIVND come from the germline V gene (reference sequence). The CDR3 here is CASSFRDRVYEQYF. CDR3 in DNA: TGTGCCAGTAGTTTCCGGGACAGGGTCTACGAGCAGTACTTC. Drawing the rest from reference TRBV19 and TRBJ2-7, the complete variable domain is DGGITQSPKYLFRKEGQNVTLSCEQNLNHDAMYWYRQDPGQGLRLIYYSQIVNDFQKGDIAEGYSVSREKKESFPLTVTSAQKNPTAFYLCASSFRDRVYEQYFGPGTRLTVT.

This chain connects TRBV19 to TRBJ1-1; TRBD1 matches at 7 bases. Germline CDR1 reads LNHDA; CDR2 reads SQIVND (reference sequence). Trimming removed 2 bases from V and 5 bases from J; junction bases left unmatched: 11. There are 16 residues in the CDR3. The CDR3: CASSITGAGSGTEAFF. CDR3 nucleotide sequence: TGTGCCAGTAGTATAACAGGGGCAGGGTCGGGGACTGAAGCTTTCTTT.

The rearrangement links TRBV24-1 to TRBJ1-5, with 10 positions matching TRBD1. Germline values: CDR1 KGHDR, CDR2 SFDVKD. The CDR3 loop spans 16 amino acids. Germline trimming cut 3 bases from V and 7 bases from J; bases unmatched to any gene: 8. The CDR3 sequence: CATSDNRDRGGQPQHF. Written as DNA, the CDR3 is TGTGCCACCAGTGATAACCGGGACAGGGGAGGGCAGCCCCAGCATTTT.

This chain links TRBV25-1 with TRBJ2-7, with D tentatively TRBD1 (6 bases). Germline CDR1 and CDR2: MGHDK and SYGVNS. Trimming cost V 3 bases and J 5 bases, with 20 bases left between them. The CDR3 covers 16 residues. The CDR3 loop is CASSDHGQTLLHEQYF. CDR3 DNA sequence: TGTGCCAGCAGTGACCACGGACAGACCCTACTGCACGAGCAGTACTTC.

The chain recombines TRBV6-5 with TRBJ2-1; 8 nucleotides match TRBD1. This CDR3 region has 15 residues. In germline, CDR1 is MNHEY, CDR2 SVGAGI. The V gene end was trimmed by 6 bases and the J gene end by 4 bases; junction bases not matched to a gene: 8. The CDR3 region is CASSRDRGNYNEQFF. DNA of the CDR3: TGTGCCAGCAGCCGCGACAGGGGCAATTACAATGAGCAGTTCTTC.

This chain joins TRBV5-4 and TRBJ2-7, with TRBD2 matching 8 bases. Germline trimming cut 0 bases from V and 6 bases from J; bases unmatched to any gene: 5. Germline V lookup: CDR1 SGHNT, CDR2 YYREEE (reference sequence). The CDR3 is 14 residues long. The CDR3 sequence is CASSLAGGLTEQYF. As DNA, the CDR3 is TGTGCCAGCAGCTTGGCGGGAGGGCTTACCGAGCAGTACTTC.

The rearrangement links TRBV15 to TRBJ2-2; D might be TRBD1 (5 bases). The germline gives CDR1 LNHNV, CDR2 YYDKDF (reference sequence). This CDR3 is built from 12 residues. The V end lost 4 bases, the J end lost 6 bases, and 6 bases lay between the germline ends. CDR3 DNA sequence: TGTGCCACCAGCACAGGGCCCGGGGAGCTGTTTTTT. As protein: CATSTGPGELFF.

The chain is built from TRBV29-1 and TRBJ2-5; 9 bases match TRBD1. Germline V gives CDR1 SQVTM, CDR2 ANQGSEA. The CDR3 loop spans 14 amino acids. Unmatched junction bases numbered 7, after V lost 7 bases and J lost 1 base. The CDR3 coding sequence is TGCAGCGCCGGGACAGGGTCGTCCCAAGAGACCCAGTACTTC. This encodes CSAGTGSSQETQYF.

The J gene is TRBJ1-2, the V gene TRBV7-9; a possible D gene is TRBD1 (5 bases). The germline V gene has CDR1 SEHNR and CDR2 FQNEAQ (reference sequence). Trimming removed 5 bases at V and 3 bases at J, with 13 bases between. The CDR3 length is 14 residues. The CDR3 region is CASSPGRGDYGYTF. The CDR3, as DNA: TGTGCCAGCAGCCCTGGGAGGGGCGACTATGGCTACACCTTC.

The chain couples TRBV10-1 to TRBJ1-1; D gene ambiguous. The CDR3 is made up of 13 amino acids. The germline CDR1 and CDR2 sequences are WNHNN and SYGVQD (reference sequence). V was shortened by 2 bases and J by 5 bases, with 9 bases between the two germline ends. The CDR3 coding sequence is TGCGCCAGCAGTGAGGTACTCTGGACTGAAGCTTTCTTT. It codes for CASSEVLWTEAFF.

The chain has TRBV2 and TRBJ1-2, with TRBD1 as a possible D gene (5 bases). The CDR3 is 14 amino acids. Germline CDR1 is SNHLY and CDR2 is FYNNEI. The V and J ends lost 8 bases and 3 bases respectively, with 16 bases between them. Here the CDR3 reads CASSRRDWDYGYTF. The CDR3 DNA is TGTGCCAGCTCTCGTAGGGACTGGGACTATGGCTACACCTTC.

The J gene is TRBJ2-3, the V gene TRBV7-7, with TRBD2 matching 8 bases. The CDR3 contains 16 residues. Germline CDR1 reads SSHAT; CDR2 reads FNYEAQ (reference sequence). V shed 5 bases, J shed 3 bases, and the junction held 10 bases outside the gene matches. The CDR3 spells CASSPASSGGTDTQYF. The CDR3 DNA reads TGTGCCAGCAGCCCCGCCTCCAGCGGGGGAACAGATACGCAGTATTTT.

This clone was detected a few times. The rearrangement uses TRBV12-3 or TRBV12-4 and TRBJ2-1; D not resolved. Trimming removed 1 base at V and 10 bases at J, with 8 bases between. The length of the CDR3 is 12 residues. CDR3 coding DNA: TGTGCCAGCAGTTTAGGATTCGGGGAGCAGTTCTTC. This translates into CASSLGFGEQFF.

V gene TRBV19 combines with J gene TRBJ1-2, with D possibly matching TRBD1 (5 bases). Germline CDR1 LNHDA, CDR2 SQIVND (reference sequence). This CDR3 is built from 14 residues. Trimming took 4 bases from V and 8 from J, leaving 17 bases between them. The CDR3 protein is CASSNAGRKEGYTF. CDR3 DNA sequence: TGTGCCAGTAGTAACGCAGGGAGGAAGGAAGGCTACACCTTC.

The chain couples TRBV10-3 to TRBJ2-7; possible D gene TRBD2, 6 bases. Germline loops: CDR1 ENHRY, CDR2 SYGVKD. The CDR3 is 15 amino acids. The ends were cut back, 1 base at V and 3 bases at J, with 13 bases in the middle. CDR3 in amino acids: CAISELRGPLYEQYF. The CDR3 coding sequence is TGTGCCATCAGTGAGTTGCGGGGCCCCCTCTACGAGCAGTACTTC.

The gene calls are TRBV19 and TRBJ1-1; D is perhaps TRBD1 (5 bases). The CDR3 loop spans 14 amino acids. Between the trimmed V and J ends, which lost 7 bases and 1 base, there was a span of 13 bases. Germline loops: CDR1 LNHDA, CDR2 SQIVND (reference sequence). CDR3 protein: CASITGRANTEAFF. DNA of the CDR3: TGTGCCAGTATTACGGGCAGGGCGAACACTGAAGCTTTCTTT.

This chain uses TRBV4-2 with TRBJ1-3; the D gene is possibly TRBD1 (5 bases). The ends were cut back, 3 bases at V and 2 bases at J, with 14 bases in the middle. Germline V gene data show CDR1 as LGHNA and CDR2 as YNFKEQ. The CDR3 runs 16 residues. This CDR3 reads CASSHPPGVAGNTIYF. In DNA form, the CDR3 reads TGTGCCAGCAGCCACCCCCCGGGGGTGGCTGGAAACACCATATATTTT.

The chain has TRBV7-2 and TRBJ2-5, with 11 bases identical to TRBD2. The CDR3 contains 17 residues. The V and J ends lost 0 bases and 2 bases, in that order; junction bases with no gene match: 5. CDR1 and CDR2 from the germline V gene are SGHTA and FQGNSA. Written as DNA, the CDR3 is TGTGCCAGCAGCTTAGCCTCTCGACTAGCGGGACAAGAGACCCAGTACTTC. It specifies CASSLASRLAGQETQYF.

This chain connects TRBV18 to TRBJ1-1; D uncertain. V lost 2 bases to trimming and J lost 11 bases, with 27 bases between them. Germline lookup yields CDR1 KGHSH and CDR2 LQKENI. The length of the CDR3 is 17 residues. The CDR3: CASSPSGSGDGRFRAFF. In nucleotides, the CDR3 is TGTGCCAGCTCACCATCGGGGAGTGGTGACGGGCGTTTTAGGGCTTTCTTT. The full variable domain, with the rest looked up from reference TRBV18 and TRBJ1-1, is NAGVMQNPRHLVRRRGQEARLRCSPMKGHSHVYWYRQLPEEGLKFMVYLQKENIIDESGMPKERFSAEFPKEGPSILRIQQVVRGDSAAYFCASSPSGSGDGRFRAFFGQGTRLTVV.

The chain joins TRBV7-9 to TRBJ1-6; TRBD1 agrees at 8 bases. Germline V gene sequence: CDR1 SEHNR, CDR2 FQNEAQ (reference sequence). CDR3 length: 14 residues. The V segment lost 6 bases and the J segment 7 bases; nucleotides outside the gene matches: 5. Written as DNA, the CDR3 is TGTGCCAGCAGTCAAGGACAGGGAAATTCACCCCTCCACTTT. It encodes CASSQGQGNSPLHF. Using reference TRBV7-9 and TRBJ1-6 for the parts outside the CDR3, the full variable domain is DTGVSQNPRHKITKRGQNVTFRCDPISEHNRLYWYRQTLGQGPEFLTYFQNEAQLEKSRLLSDRFSAERPKGSFSTLEIQRTEQGDSAMYLCASSQGQGNSPLHFGNGTRLTVT.

As concerns this clone: Because the CDR3's place on the DNA is in doubt, the DNA is left out and the CDR3 is given as listed by TCRdb. The chain has TRBV2 and TRBJ2-2; the table's D call, TRBD2, has no DNA check behind it. The CDR3 has 14 amino acids, counting both end residues. Germline CDR1 is SNHLY and CDR2 is FYNNEI. The CDR3 region is CASTQGLASGSCFF.

The chain uses TRBV15 and TRBJ1-6, with a possible D match to TRBD1 (5 bases). V lost 0 bases, J lost 8 bases, and 17 bases lay in between. The CDR3 contains 17 residues. Germline V lookup: CDR1 LNHNV, CDR2 YYDKDF (reference sequence). CDR3 sequence reads: CATSREWLGVRDSPLHF. DNA of the CDR3: TGTGCCACCAGCAGAGAATGGTTAGGGGTACGGGATTCACCCCTCCACTTT.

V and J are TRBV5-1 and TRBJ1-2; 9 bases are a match to TRBD1. Germline V gene lookup returns CDR1 SGHRS and CDR2 YFSETQ. The CDR3 loop spans 17 amino acids. J lost 8 bases, V lost 2 bases, and 16 bases had no gene match. The CDR3 loop reads CASSLNAGTGQSGGYTF. In nucleotides, the CDR3 is TGCGCCAGCAGCTTAAACGCCGGGACAGGGCAGTCGGGAGGCTACACCTTC.